This T cell receptor (beta chain) came from a study of patients and donors after allogeneic stem cell transplantation (dated by TCRdb to 2020 to 2021). Library preparation employed RT-PCR. Data came from a NextSeq 550. TCRdb reworked the public reads: Q25 trimming with fastp, MiXCR clone assembly, productive beta chains retained. One record per CDR3 amino acid sequence lists the most common genes and DNA. Across this sample there are roughly 880,000 distinct CDR3 sequences, with approximately 19% seen only once. 5% to 7.5% of the sample belongs to the ten largest clones. Reading the germline V gene gives CDR1 MGHDK and CDR2 SYGVNS. For this chain, trimming is 6 bases at the V end and 4 bases at the J end, and the number of junction bases without a gene match is 13. From the cysteine through the phenylalanine, the CDR3 covers 17 amino acids. Only the CDR3 DNA stays, 51 bases, in frame from base 1. This clonotype was seen only a few times. It has no known antigen specificity. The record has no base qualities; no much larger clone is one base away.

The chain links TRBV25-1 with TRBJ2-3; 10 of the junction bases match TRBD2. The clonotype comes from a human donor who was either an allogeneic HSCT recipient or a stem cell or donor lymphocyte infusion donor (not recorded which). It is not recorded whose cells these are; they may come from a transplant donor. The source material was blood, either unsorted or a sorted T cell fraction (not recorded which). The nucleotide sequence is TGTGCCAGCAGCCCTAGCGGGAGAGGGAATGTCCCAGATACGCAGTATTTT. Translated, it reads CASSPSGRGNVPDTQYF.